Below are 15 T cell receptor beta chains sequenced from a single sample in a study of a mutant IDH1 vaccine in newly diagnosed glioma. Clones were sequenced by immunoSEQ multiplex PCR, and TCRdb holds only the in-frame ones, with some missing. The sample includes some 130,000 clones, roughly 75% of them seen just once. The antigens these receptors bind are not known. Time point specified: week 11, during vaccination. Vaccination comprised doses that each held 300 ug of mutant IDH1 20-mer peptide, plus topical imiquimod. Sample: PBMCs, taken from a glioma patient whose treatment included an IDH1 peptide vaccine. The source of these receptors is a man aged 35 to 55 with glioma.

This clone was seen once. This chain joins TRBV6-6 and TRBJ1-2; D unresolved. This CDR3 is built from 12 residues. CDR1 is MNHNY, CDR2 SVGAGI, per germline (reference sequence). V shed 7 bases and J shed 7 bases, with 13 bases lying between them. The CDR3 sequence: CASIQGEVGYTF. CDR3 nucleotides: TGTGCCAGCATTCAAGGAGAGGTTGGCTACACCTTC.

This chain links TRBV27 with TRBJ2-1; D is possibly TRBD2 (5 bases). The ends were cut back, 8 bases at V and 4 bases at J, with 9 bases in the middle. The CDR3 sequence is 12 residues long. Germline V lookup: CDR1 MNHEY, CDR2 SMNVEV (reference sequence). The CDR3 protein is CASGLRYNEQFF. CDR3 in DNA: TGTGCCAGCGGACTTCGATACAATGAGCAGTTCTTC.

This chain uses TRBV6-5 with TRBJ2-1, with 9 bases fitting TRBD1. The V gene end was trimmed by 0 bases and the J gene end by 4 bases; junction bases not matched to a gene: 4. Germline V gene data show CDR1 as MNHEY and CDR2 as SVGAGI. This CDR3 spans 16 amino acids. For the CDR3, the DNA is TGTGCCAGCAGTTACTCGTTACAGGGGGCTTACAATGAGCAGTTCTTC. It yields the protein CASSYSLQGAYNEQFF.

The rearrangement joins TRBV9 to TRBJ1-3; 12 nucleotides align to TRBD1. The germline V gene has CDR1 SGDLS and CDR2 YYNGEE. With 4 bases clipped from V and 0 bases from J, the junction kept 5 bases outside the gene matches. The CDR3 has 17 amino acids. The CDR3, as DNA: TGTGCCAGCAGCCCCGGGACAGGGGGCTACTCTGGAAACACCATATATTTT. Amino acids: CASSPGTGGYSGNTIYF.

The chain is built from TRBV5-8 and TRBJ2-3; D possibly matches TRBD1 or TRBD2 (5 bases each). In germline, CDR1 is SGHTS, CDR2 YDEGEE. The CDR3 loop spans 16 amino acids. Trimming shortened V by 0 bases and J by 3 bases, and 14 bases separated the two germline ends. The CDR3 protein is CASSLGAGTGTDTQYF. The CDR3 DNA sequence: TGTGCCAGCAGCTTGGGGGCAGGGACGGGGACAGATACGCAGTATTTT.

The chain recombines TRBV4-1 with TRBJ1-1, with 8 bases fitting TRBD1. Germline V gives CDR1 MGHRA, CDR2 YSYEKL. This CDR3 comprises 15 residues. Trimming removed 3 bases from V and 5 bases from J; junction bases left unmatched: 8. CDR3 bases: TGCGCCAGCAGCCAGGCCCACAGGGGGAGGACTGAAGCTTTCTTT. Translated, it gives CASSQAHRGRTEAFF.

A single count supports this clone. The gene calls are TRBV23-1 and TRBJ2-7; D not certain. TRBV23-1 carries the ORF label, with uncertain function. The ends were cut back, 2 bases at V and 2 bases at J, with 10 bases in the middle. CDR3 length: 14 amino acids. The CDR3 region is CASSQPTEPYEQYF. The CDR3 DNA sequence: TGCGCCAGCAGTCAACCTACAGAGCCCTACGAGCAGTACTTC.

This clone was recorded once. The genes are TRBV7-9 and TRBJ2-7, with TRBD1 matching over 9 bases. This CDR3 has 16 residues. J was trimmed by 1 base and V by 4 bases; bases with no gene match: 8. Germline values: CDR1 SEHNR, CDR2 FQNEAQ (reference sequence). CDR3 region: CASSSFPGTGSYEQYF. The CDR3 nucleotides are TGTGCCAGCAGCTCGTTCCCCGGGACAGGGTCCTACGAGCAGTACTTC.

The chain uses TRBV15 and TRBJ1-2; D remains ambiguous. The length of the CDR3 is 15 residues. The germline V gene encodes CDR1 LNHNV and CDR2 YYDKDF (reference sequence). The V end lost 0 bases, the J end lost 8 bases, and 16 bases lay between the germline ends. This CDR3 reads CATSRDSRDEQGYTF. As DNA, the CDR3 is TGTGCCACCAGCAGAGATAGTCGCGACGAACAGGGCTACACCTTC.

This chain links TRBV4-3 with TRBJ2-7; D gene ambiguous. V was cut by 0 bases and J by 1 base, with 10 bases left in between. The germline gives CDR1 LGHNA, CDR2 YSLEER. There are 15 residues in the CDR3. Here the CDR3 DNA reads TGCGCCAGCAGCCAAGAATGGTTGGGGTCCTACGAGCAGTACTTC. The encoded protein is CASSQEWLGSYEQYF.

CDR3 sequence reads: CASSFFYGYTF. The CDR3 DNA reads TGTGCCAGCAGTTTTTTTTATGGCTACACCTTC. The V call is TRBV28, the J call TRBJ1-2, with D uncertain. This CDR3 is built from 11 residues. Germline lookup yields CDR1 MDHEN and CDR2 SYDVKM. The germline V and J ends were trimmed by 3 bases and 5 bases, with 4 bases remaining between them.

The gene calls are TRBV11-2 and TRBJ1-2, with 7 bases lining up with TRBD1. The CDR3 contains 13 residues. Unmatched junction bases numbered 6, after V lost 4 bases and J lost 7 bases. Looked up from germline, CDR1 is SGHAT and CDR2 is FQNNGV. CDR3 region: CASSSRQGGGYTF. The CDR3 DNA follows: TGTGCCAGCAGCTCCCGACAGGGAGGTGGCTACACCTTC.

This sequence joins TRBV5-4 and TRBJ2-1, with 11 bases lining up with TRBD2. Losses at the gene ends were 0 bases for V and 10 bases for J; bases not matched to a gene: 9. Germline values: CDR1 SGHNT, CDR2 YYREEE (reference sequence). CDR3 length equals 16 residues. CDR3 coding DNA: TGTGCCAGCAGCTTGGGTAGCGGGAGGGCCAAGGGGGAGCAGTTCTTC. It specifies CASSLGSGRAKGEQFF.

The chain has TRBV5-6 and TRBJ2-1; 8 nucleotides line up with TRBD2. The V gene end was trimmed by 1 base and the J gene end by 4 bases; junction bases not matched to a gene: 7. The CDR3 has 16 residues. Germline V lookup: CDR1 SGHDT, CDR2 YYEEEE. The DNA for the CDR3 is TGTGCCAGCAGCTTGAGAGCGGGGGCCGTGTACAATGAGCAGTTCTTC. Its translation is CASSLRAGAVYNEQFF. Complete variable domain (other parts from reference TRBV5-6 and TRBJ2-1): DAGVTQSPTHLIKTRGQQVTLRCSPKSGHDTVSWYQQALGQGPQFIFQYYEEEERQRGNFPDRFSGHQFPNYSSELNVNALLLGDSALYLCASSLRAGAVYNEQFFGPGTRLTVL.

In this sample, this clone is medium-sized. Here the CDR3 DNA reads TGTGCCAGCAGCTTAGCGGACCCTTTGAACACTGAAGCTTTCTTT. Its protein product is CASSLADPLNTEAFF. The genes are TRBV7-9 and TRBJ1-1, with no clear D. Trimming cost V 0 bases and J 0 bases, with 8 bases left between them. Germline assignment: CDR1 SEHNR and CDR2 FQNEAQ (reference sequence). This CDR3 is 15 amino acids long.